The next 32 T cell receptor beta chains were all read from a single sample in a study of blood T cell repertoires in COVID-19. The data were produced by immunoSEQ multiplex PCR, yet TCRdb's version contains in-frame clones alone and is incomplete. Of 15,000 to 20,000 clones listed, around 90% are singletons. The sample comprised peripheral blood. The receptor source for this set is a human donor in a cohort sampled during active COVID-19.

This clone was seen just once. This rearrangement joins TRBV9 to TRBJ2-7, with a tentative D call TRBD2 (6 bases). CDR3 length equals 14 residues. The V gene lost 6 bases and the J gene lost 0 bases, with 13 bases spanning the gap. Germline CDR1 SGDLS, CDR2 YYNGEE. The CDR3 coding sequence is TGTGCCAGCACCCCCGGCGGGAACTCCTACGAGCAGTACTTC. Amino acids: CASTPGGNSYEQYF.

This chain joins TRBV29-1 and TRBJ2-1; TRBD2 matches at 7 bases. The J segment lost 4 bases and the V segment lost 1 base, leaving 4 bases of the junction unmatched. The V gene's germline CDR1 is SQVTM and CDR2 ANQGSEA. CDR3 size: 14 residues. The DNA of the CDR3 is TGCAGCGTTGAAGGGCTAGCGGCGTACAATGAGCAGTTCTTC. Protein: CSVEGLAAYNEQFF.

The chain has TRBV4-1 and TRBJ2-2; D gene unclear. Trimming left V 2 bases short and J 6 bases short, with 10 bases between. The germline gives CDR1 MGHRA, CDR2 YSYEKL. The CDR3 is made up of 14 amino acids. CDR3 nucleotides: TGCGCCAGCAGCCAAAGCCTTAACCCCGGGGAGCTGTTTTTT. Translated, it gives CASSQSLNPGELFF.

The V gene is TRBV28, the J gene TRBJ2-2; D gene unclear. Germline V lookup: CDR1 MDHEN, CDR2 SYDVKM. There are 12 residues in the CDR3. V was pared by 6 bases and J by 6 bases, with 8 bases between. CDR3 nucleotides: TGTGCCAGCAGGTTGAGTTCCGGGGAGCTGTTTTTT. Its protein is CASRLSSGELFF.

V gene TRBV5-1 combines with J gene TRBJ1-1; TRBD1 is a possible D gene (5 bases). This CDR3 is built from 14 residues. The ends were cut back, 0 bases at V and 10 bases at J, with 16 bases in the middle. The germline CDR1 and CDR2 sequences are SGHRS and YFSETQ. The CDR3 here is CASSLDGTGQIAFF. Written as DNA, the CDR3 is TGCGCCAGCAGCTTGGATGGCACAGGCCAGATAGCTTTCTTT.

The V and J genes are TRBV7-2 and TRBJ2-7; 11 bases map to TRBD2. Trimming at V came to 5 bases and at J to 5 bases, leaving 11 bases not matched to a gene. Germline CDR1 reads SGHTA; CDR2 reads FQGNSA. The CDR3 runs 16 residues. The CDR3 here is CASSPIAGGLSHEQYF. DNA for the CDR3: TGTGCCAGCAGCCCCATAGCGGGAGGGCTTTCCCACGAGCAGTACTTC.

This rearrangement joins TRBV7-3 to TRBJ2-1; TRBD2 matches at 12 bases. V was clipped by 2 bases and J by 9 bases; unmatched bases: 8. Germline V gives CDR1 SGHTA, CDR2 FQGTGA. The CDR3 is made up of 16 amino acids. CDR3 DNA: TGTGCCAGCAGCTTATTGGCTAGCGGGAGGGCCGGTGAGCAGTTCTTC. It specifies CASSLLASGRAGEQFF.

J is TRBJ2-1 and V is TRBV9, with 8 bases that match TRBD2. CDR1 is SGDLS, CDR2 YYNGEE, per germline. J lost 3 bases, V lost 3 bases, and 5 bases had no gene match. This CDR3 comprises 15 residues. In nucleotides, the CDR3 is TGTGCCAGCAGCGGAGGACTAGCTGTCTACAATGAGCAGTTCTTC. Translated: CASSGGLAVYNEQFF.

The V and J genes are TRBV15 and TRBJ2-3; weak D call: TRBD2 (5 bases). The CDR3 length is 12 residues. Germline V gene sequence: CDR1 LNHNV, CDR2 YYDKDF (reference sequence). V dropped 5 bases and J dropped 3 bases, with 6 bases sitting between them. The CDR3 loop is CATSRGTDTQYF. The CDR3 DNA is TGTGCCACCAGCCGGGGAACAGATACGCAGTATTTT. Full variable domain (outside the CDR3, taken from reference TRBV15 and TRBJ2-3): DAMVIQNPRYQVTQFGKPVTLSCSQTLNHNVMYWYQQKSSQAPKLLFHYYDKDFNNEADTPDNFQSRRPNTSFCFLDIRSPGLGDTAMYLCATSRGTDTQYFGPGTRLTVL.

The V and J genes are TRBV19 and TRBJ1-5; 7 positions agree with TRBD1. The CDR3 spans 15 residues. Germline lookup yields CDR1 LNHDA and CDR2 SQIVND (reference sequence). Trimming cost V 8 bases and J 0 bases; bases outside gene matches: 7. The CDR3 loop reads CASAGQPYSNQPQHF. The DNA of the CDR3 is TGTGCCAGTGCGGGACAGCCTTATAGCAATCAGCCCCAGCATTTT.

The rearrangement uses TRBV7-2 and TRBJ2-7; D gene unclear. The CDR3 spans 14 residues. Looked up from germline, CDR1 is SGHTA and CDR2 is FQGNSA. Trimming took off 4 bases at V and 0 bases at J, with 10 bases between the two ends. In nucleotides, the CDR3 is TGTGCCAGCAGCTCCAGCGTCTTCTCCTACGAGCAGTACTTC. It specifies CASSSSVFSYEQYF. The whole variable domain, remainder taken from reference TRBV7-2 and TRBJ2-7, is GAGVSQSPSNKVTEKGKDVELRCDPISGHTALYWYRQSLGQGLEFLIYFQGNSAPDKSGLPSDRFSAERTGGSVSTLTIQRTQQEDSAVYLCASSSSVFSYEQYFGPGTRLTVT.

This sequence joins TRBV19 and TRBJ2-5, with 11 bases lining up with TRBD1. V shed 5 bases and J 5 bases; nucleotides not matched to a gene: 7. In germline, CDR1 is LNHDA, CDR2 SQIVND (reference sequence). This CDR3 is 15 amino acids long. The CDR3 DNA reads as TGTGCCAGTAGTCCTAGGACAGGGGGCGCGGAGACCCAGTACTTC. Amino acids: CASSPRTGGAETQYF.

The chain employs TRBV18 and TRBJ1-1, with 8 bases that match TRBD1. The CDR3 has 13 residues. Germline V gene sequence: CDR1 KGHSH, CDR2 LQKENI. The V gene end was trimmed by 3 bases and the J gene end by 6 bases; junction bases not matched to a gene: 3. The CDR3 reads CASSPKQGAEAFF. CDR3 DNA: TGTGCCAGCTCACCCAAACAGGGGGCTGAAGCTTTCTTT. Full variable domain (missing parts from reference TRBV18 and TRBJ1-1): NAGVMQNPRHLVRRRGQEARLRCSPMKGHSHVYWYRQLPEEGLKFMVYLQKENIIDESGMPKERFSAEFPKEGPSILRIQQVVRGDSAAYFCASSPKQGAEAFFGQGTRLTVV.

For the CDR3, the DNA is TGTGCCAGTAGTATCCTACTAACGAGGACCGGGGAGCTGTTTTTT. Protein product: CASSILLTRTGELFF. This chain uses TRBV19 with TRBJ2-2; no clear D. This CDR3 spans 15 amino acids. Germline V gives CDR1 LNHDA, CDR2 SQIVND (reference sequence). The V gene lost 3 bases and the J gene lost 5 bases, with 13 bases spanning the gap.

The genes are TRBV11-3 and TRBJ1-1; no definite D call. This CDR3 spans 13 amino acids. Deletions cut 4 bases from V and 0 bases from J, with 6 bases between. Germline V gives CDR1 SGHNT, CDR2 YENEEA. CDR3 sequence reads: CASSYSMNTEAFF. The CDR3 DNA is TGTGCCAGCAGCTATTCTATGAACACTGAAGCTTTCTTT. The full variable domain, rest sourced from reference TRBV11-3 and TRBJ1-1, is EAGVVQSPRYKIIEKKQPVAFWCNPISGHNTLYWYLQNLGQGPELLIRYENEEAVDDSQLPKDRFSAERLKGVDSTLKIQPAELGDSAVYLCASSYSMNTEAFFGQGTRLTVV.

In its sample, this clone was seen once. The chain joins TRBV27 to TRBJ2-6; 10 bases map to TRBD1. This CDR3 region has 17 residues. Germline-derived CDR1 and CDR2 are MNHEY and SMNVEV (reference sequence). V gave up 3 bases and J gave up 0 bases; unmatched junction bases: 2. CDR3 bases: TGTGCCAGCAGTTTGGGACAGGGGAGCTCTGGGGCCAACGTCCTGACTTTC. As protein: CASSLGQGSSGANVLTF.

This chain joins TRBV3-1 (or the pseudogene TRBV3-2) and TRBJ2-5; D is undetermined. Germline CDR1 LGHDT, CDR2 YNNKEL (reference sequence). With 4 bases removed from V and 2 bases from J, the gap between germline ends came to 5 bases. The CDR3 covers 12 residues. The CDR3 region is CASSRVQETQYF. The DNA for the CDR3 is TGTGCCAGCAGCCGTGTACAAGAGACCCAGTACTTC.

The chain joins TRBV4-3 to TRBJ1-3; no firm D call. The CDR3 totals 13 residues. V was pared by 0 bases and J by 8 bases, with 8 bases between. The germline V gene encodes CDR1 LGHNA and CDR2 YSLEER. The CDR3 nucleotides read TGCGCCAGCAGCCAAGAAAGAGGAGACACCATATATTTT. Its translation: CASSQERGDTIYF.

The table lists this clone with a count of one. This rearrangement joins TRBV4-3 to TRBJ2-7; D is undetermined. The ends were cut back, 0 bases at V and 6 bases at J, with 9 bases in the middle. CDR1 is LGHNA and CDR2 is YSLEER in the germline V gene. The CDR3 length is 13 residues. CDR3 bases: TGCGCCAGCAGCCAAGATTACTTCGGCGAGCAGTACTTC. Amino acids: CASSQDYFGEQYF.

The chain uses TRBV10-1 and TRBJ1-1; 9 bases align to TRBD1. The length of the CDR3 is 13 residues. V was pared by 10 bases and J by 5 bases, with 8 bases of the junction left unmatched. CDR1 and CDR2 (germline): WNHNN, SYGVQD (reference sequence). This CDR3 is CATGTGLGTEAFF. CDR3 coding DNA: TGCGCCACAGGGACAGGGCTTGGAACTGAAGCTTTCTTT.

The gene calls are TRBV9 and TRBJ1-2; 7 bases align to TRBD1. The V segment lost 0 bases and the J segment 4 bases; nucleotides outside the gene matches: 6. Germline assignment: CDR1 SGDLS and CDR2 YYNGEE. This CDR3 is 15 amino acids long. The CDR3 DNA reads TGTGCCAGCAGCGTAGAACAGGGGCGGATCTATGGCTACACCTTC. As protein: CASSVEQGRIYGYTF.

The chain is built from TRBV9 and TRBJ2-7, with D possibly being TRBD1 (5 bases). Germline assignment: CDR1 SGDLS and CDR2 YYNGEE. Trimming pared 0 bases from V and 2 bases from J, leaving 12 bases between. This CDR3 comprises 15 residues. CDR3 nucleotides: TGTGCCAGCAGCGTAGGGCAGGCAGGGACCTACGAGCAGTACTTC. It codes for CASSVGQAGTYEQYF.

This chain links TRBV5-5 with TRBJ1-2, with 8 bases fitting TRBD1. The CDR3 runs to 15 residues. Germline CDR1 reads SGHKS; CDR2 reads YYEKEE (reference sequence). V dropped 1 base and J dropped 0; count of bases not matched to a gene: 2. The CDR3 spells CASSLSGGANYGYTF. The CDR3 region has the DNA TGTGCCAGCAGCTTGTCAGGGGGCGCTAACTATGGCTACACCTTC. The full variable domain, in which reference TRBV5-5 and TRBJ1-2 provide the parts outside the CDR3, is DAGVTQSPTHLIKTRGQQVTLRCSPISGHKSVSWYQQVLGQGPQFIFQYYEKEERGRGNFPDRFSARQFPNYSSELNVNALLLGDSALYLCASSLSGGANYGYTFGSGTRLTVV.

The V call is TRBV5-6, the J call TRBJ1-5, with unresolved D. Germline V CDR1 and CDR2: SGHDT, YYEEEE. The CDR3 consists of 13 residues. V was clipped by 0 bases and J by 7 bases, with 8 bases between them. CDR3 nucleotide sequence: TGTGCCAGCAGCTTGGGGGCACGACAGCCCCAGCATTTT. Protein product: CASSLGARQPQHF.

This clone has more than one count but fewer than ten. The chain carries TRBV27 and TRBJ2-7; weak D call: TRBD2 (5 bases). The CDR3 is 14 residues long. CDR1 and CDR2 (germline): MNHEY, SMNVEV (reference sequence). V shed 4 bases and J shed 6 bases, with 16 bases lying between them. CDR3 DNA: TGTGCCAGCAGTTCCCAGCGGAATCCGGGCGAGCAGTACTTC. Translation: CASSSQRNPGEQYF.

V usage is TRBV27 and J usage is TRBJ1-2; TRBD1 is a possible D gene (5 bases). Germline V gives CDR1 MNHEY, CDR2 SMNVEV (reference sequence). The CDR3 has 13 residues. V shed 2 bases and J shed 7 bases, with 11 bases lying between them. The CDR3 coding sequence is TGTGCCAGCAGTTTACGCAGGGTCGGTGGCTACACCTTC. It is translated as CASSLRRVGGYTF.

The chain is built from TRBV2 and TRBJ2-5; 8 nucleotides agree with TRBD1. The trim removed 4 bases at V and 5 bases at J, leaving 6 bases unmatched. CDR1 is SNHLY, CDR2 FYNNEI, per germline. This CDR3 is built from 14 residues. CDR3 coding DNA: TGTGCCAGCAGTGGGGGGAGACAGGGGGAGACCCAGTACTTC. Translation gives CASSGGRQGETQYF.

The rearrangement links TRBV6-5 to TRBJ2-3; TRBD2 agrees at 9 bases. Per germline, CDR1 MNHEY and CDR2 SVGAGI. V was clipped by 0 bases and J by 7 bases; unmatched bases: 5. This CDR3 has 15 amino acids. For the CDR3, the DNA is TGTGCCAGCAGTTACTCGGTCCTAGCGGGAAATACGCAGTATTTT. This sequence encodes CASSYSVLAGNTQYF.

This chain joins TRBV7-9 and TRBJ1-2; TRBD1 might be the D (6 bases). CDR1 is SEHNR, CDR2 FQNEAQ, per germline (reference sequence). This CDR3 comprises 12 residues. Trimming cost V 5 bases and J 8 bases, with 12 bases left between them. The CDR3: CASSRQGTGYTF. CDR3 coding DNA: TGTGCCAGCAGCCGTCAGGGGACCGGCTACACCTTC.

This clone was detected a few times. CDR3 region: CASSVAGNVRETQYF. CDR3 in DNA: TGTGCCAGCAGCGTAGCCGGGAACGTACGGGAGACCCAGTACTTC. The rearrangement links TRBV9 to TRBJ2-5; D is perhaps TRBD2 (5 bases). The CDR3 sequence is 15 residues long. Germline V gene lookup returns CDR1 SGDLS and CDR2 YYNGEE. V lost 0 bases to trimming and J lost 5 bases, with 14 bases between them.

The chain employs TRBV15 and TRBJ2-2; 7 bases are shared with TRBD1. The CDR3 covers 18 residues. Germline lookup yields CDR1 LNHNV and CDR2 YYDKDF (reference sequence). The V and J ends lost 1 base and 0 bases, in that order; junction bases with no gene match: 8. The CDR3 nucleotides are TGTGCCACCAGCAGAGCTCCCCTAACAGGGGCGAACACCGGGGAGCTGTTTTTT. It yields the protein CATSRAPLTGANTGELFF.

The table lists this clone with a count of one. This chain connects TRBV19 to TRBJ2-1; D gene uncertain. The V gene's germline CDR1 is LNHDA and CDR2 SQIVND (reference sequence). The CDR3 runs 14 residues. V lost 9 bases, J lost 2 bases, and 14 bases lay in between. Written as DNA, the CDR3 is TGTGCCAGAGCCCCGCTAGTCCCCTACAATGAGCAGTTCTTC. It is translated as CARAPLVPYNEQFF.